This is a list of T cell receptor beta chains from one sample in a study of blood T cell repertoires in COVID-19. Assay: immunoSEQ multiplex PCR; the TCRdb copy retains only in-frame clones and omits some. The data contain under 300,000 clones, about 80% of them seen just once; the ten biggest clones take up around 3.6%. The sequenced material came from PBMCs or T cells enriched from blood (not recorded which). These receptors came from a man aged 50 to 59 who had recovered from COVID-19. CDR3s include the opening cysteine and the closing phenylalanine or tryptophan. D genes are given only for firm matches. Rows give clone size only sometimes, using once, few, many, or a class for an expanded clone.

>TRBV5-1|NA|TRBJ1-5|NA
TGCGCCAGCAGCTTGGATTCAGGGAATCAGCCCCAGCATTTT
CASSLDSGNQPQHF
>TRBV19|once|TRBJ2-4|NA
TGTGCCAGTAGTTCGGACACGGCCGGGGGGCTAGCCAAAAACATTCAGTACTTC
CASSSDTAGGLAKNIQYF
>TRBV9|NA|TRBJ1-4|TRBD1
TGTGCCAGCAGCGAACAACAGGGGGCAGCTAATGAAAAACTGTTTTTT
CASSEQQGAANEKLFF
>TRBV25-1|NA|TRBJ2-3|TRBD1
TGTGCCAGCAGTGAATTTATAGGGACAGGGGTTTCAGATACGCAGTATTTT
CASSEFIGTGVSDTQYF
>TRBV24-1|NA|TRBJ2-1|NA
TGTGCCACCAGCGAGACAGGACGCCTACGGCGGGATGAGCAGTTCTTC
CATSETGRLRRDEQFF
>TRBV18|NA|TRBJ2-3|NA
TGTGCCAGCTCACCCGGGGGACCCGCCACAGATACGCAGTATTTT
CASSPGGPATDTQYF
>TRBV19|NA|TRBJ1-3|NA
TGTGCCAGTAACGATTACAGGAATAGGGACACCATATATTTT
CASNDYRNRDTIYF
>TRBV27|NA|TRBJ1-3|NA
TGTGCCAGCAGTCCCCACAACTCTGGAAACACCATATATTTT
CASSPHNSGNTIYF
>TRBV30|NA|TRBJ1-5|NA
TGTGCCTGGAGACTGGGGGCAGGAGTCGGTCAGCCCCAGCATTTT
CAWRLGAGVGQPQHF
>TRBV3-1/TRBV3-2|NA|TRBJ1-6|NA
TGTGCCAGCAGCCACGAACGACAGTATAATTCACCCCTCCACTTT
CASSHERQYNSPLHF
>TRBV3-1/TRBV3-2|few|TRBJ2-7|NA
TGTGCCAGCAGCCCCGGTGGGCCTTCCTACGAGCAGTACTTC
CASSPGGPSYEQYF
>TRBV5-5|NA|TRBJ1-1|NA
TGTGCCAGCACCGGATTAACAGGGATCACTGAAGCTTTCTTT
CASTGLTGITEAFF
>TRBV9|NA|TRBJ2-1|NA
TGTGCCAGCAGCGTAGACCCCTCGGACGCCCCCCGGGGTGAGCAGTTCTTC
CASSVDPSDAPRGEQFF
>TRBV7-9|NA|TRBJ2-7|NA
TGTGCCAGCAGCCGAGGGAACTACGAGCAGTACTTC
CASSRGNYEQYF
>TRBV19|NA|TRBJ2-1|TRBD1
TGTGCCAGTAGTATCAAGGGACAGCTCTACAATGAGCAGTTCTTC
CASSIKGQLYNEQFF
>TRBV6-5|NA|TRBJ1-1|NA
TGTGCCCGGGTGAGACTGGAGGTCTGTGCTTTCTTT
CARVRLEVCAFF
>TRBV3-1/TRBV3-2|once|TRBJ2-7|NA
TGTGCCAGCAGCAACAACTACGAGCAGTACTTC
CASSNNYEQYF
>TRBV9|NA|TRBJ2-7|NA
TGTGCCAGCAGCGTAGGATTAGAGAGCTCCTACGAGCAGTACTTC
CASSVGLESSYEQYF
>TRBV5-5|NA|TRBJ1-2|NA
TGTGCCAGCAGCTTGCGGTCCTATGGCTACACCTTC
CASSLRSYGYTF
>TRBV5-1|few|TRBJ1-1|NA
TGCGCCAGCAGCTTGAAGGACAAGCAGAACACTGAAGCTTTCTTT
CASSLKDKQNTEAFF
>TRBV6-5|NA|TRBJ2-7|TRBD1
TGTGCCAGCAGTACCCGACAGGGGTCCTACGAGCAGTACTTC
CASSTRQGSYEQYF
>TRBV7-2|NA|TRBJ2-3|NA
TGTGCCAGCAGCTTCTCGGGTACGCAGTATTTT
CASSFSGTQYF
>TRBV9|NA|TRBJ2-7|TRBD2
TGTGCCAGCAGCGCCAAAGGGACTAGCGGGAGATACGAGCAGTACTTC
CASSAKGTSGRYEQYF
>TRBV7-3|few|TRBJ1-2|NA
TGTGCCAGCAGCCCGCAGGGAAGGAGCCTCGGCGGCTACACCTTC
CASSPQGRSLGGYTF
>TRBV7-9|few|TRBJ1-2|NA
TGTGCCAGCAGCTTAGCTCCGTCCAGGGGAGATGGCTACACCTTC
CASSLAPSRGDGYTF
>TRBV30|NA|TRBJ1-1|NA
TGTGCCGCCGCGGGGGCAGGGAACACTGAAGCTTTCTTT
CAAAGAGNTEAFF